This T cell receptor beta chain was captured by sequencing in a study of blood T cell repertoires in COVID-19. V dropped 3 bases and J dropped 2; count of bases not matched to a gene: 4. This CDR3 region has 14 residues. Per germline, CDR1 MDHEN and CDR2 SYDVKM. Assay: immunoSEQ multiplex PCR; the TCRdb copy retains only in-frame clones and omits some. The table includes about 350,000 clones, almost 90% detected once. The sample was peripheral blood. This chain uses TRBV28 with TRBJ2-7; 7 positions agree with TRBD1. This TCR was sampled from a woman aged 70-85 years with COVID-19, enrolled during active disease. The CDR3 reads CASSFQGQPYEQYF. CDR3 coding DNA: TGTGCCAGCAGTTTTCAGGGACAGCCCTACGAGCAGTACTTC.